The 13 T cell receptor beta chains presented below share a single source sample, sequenced in a study of immune characteristics of hereditary and idiopathic chronic pancreatitis. Here immunoSEQ multiplex PCR was the method, and the copy in TCRdb shows in-frame clones only, minus some. Of 11,000 to 15,000 clones in the sample, about 73% were seen once. The pancreas tissue came from patients undergoing total pancreatectomy with islet autotransplantation. Sequencing input: pancreas tissue with hereditary chronic pancreatitis. These receptors were taken from a human donor with chronic pancreatitis.

Regarding this clone: The same CDR3 also results from other DNA sequences found in this sample. The rearrangement joins TRBV5-1 to TRBJ2-6, with no clear D. V was shortened by 4 bases and J by 3 bases, with 8 bases between the two germline ends. The CDR3 runs 14 residues. Germline values: CDR1 SGHRS, CDR2 YFSETQ. CDR3 sequence: CASSPTGGANVLTF. The DNA of the CDR3 is TGCGCCAGCAGCCCAACGGGTGGGGCCAACGTCCTGACTTTC.

J is TRBJ1-5 and V is TRBV12-3 or TRBV12-4, with D maybe TRBD1 (5 bases). The CDR3 loop spans 13 amino acids. Trimming pared 8 bases from V and 2 bases from J, leaving 10 bases between. The CDR3 here is CASAGVGNQPQHF. Written as DNA, the CDR3 is TGTGCCAGCGCGGGGGTTGGCAATCAGCCCCAGCATTTT.

The J gene is TRBJ2-5, the V gene TRBV4-1; D ambiguous. In germline, CDR1 is MGHRA, CDR2 YSYEKL. The ends were cut back, 0 bases at V and 2 bases at J, with 7 bases in the middle. The CDR3 covers 14 residues. CDR3 in DNA: TGCGCCAGCAGCCAAGAGAACAGACAAGAGACCCAGTACTTC. Amino acids: CASSQENRQETQYF.

The chain joins TRBV15 to TRBJ2-1, with TRBD2 matching over 14 bases. Germline values: CDR1 LNHNV, CDR2 YYDKDF (reference sequence). The CDR3 is 15 amino acids. The V and J ends lost 3 bases and 7 bases, in that order; junction bases with no gene match: 2. The CDR3 protein is CATSSGLAGGNEQFF. CDR3 nucleotide sequence: TGTGCCACCAGCAGTGGACTAGCGGGAGGAAATGAGCAGTTCTTC.

This chain connects TRBV10-3 to TRBJ2-1; 14 bases agree with TRBD2. This CDR3 is built from 16 residues. V gave up 3 bases and J gave up 7 bases; unmatched junction bases: 5. Germline V lookup: CDR1 ENHRY, CDR2 SYGVKD. The CDR3 here is CAISDPGTSGRNEQFF. CDR3 DNA: TGTGCCATCAGTGACCCTGGGACTAGCGGGAGAAATGAGCAGTTCTTC.

This chain links TRBV2 with TRBJ2-1, with D perhaps matching TRBD1 (5 bases). From germline, CDR1 is SNHLY and CDR2 FYNNEI. The CDR3 runs to 13 residues. With 3 bases removed from V and 14 bases from J, the gap between germline ends came to 17 bases. The CDR3 nucleotides read TGTGCCAGCAGTGACCTCAGGGCAGGTCTAGAGTTCTTC. It codes for CASSDLRAGLEFF.

The chain recombines TRBV5-1 with TRBJ2-7; D is undetermined. The CDR3 covers 17 residues. V shed 0 bases and J shed 0 bases, with 16 bases lying between them. Germline CDR1 reads SGHRS; CDR2 reads YFSETQ. CDR3 in DNA: TGCGCCAGCAGCTTGGAGGTAAGATTGAGACCCTCCTACGAGCAGTACTTC. Translation gives CASSLEVRLRPSYEQYF.

The chain has TRBV4-1 and TRBJ2-1; tentatively, D is TRBD1 or TRBD2 (5 bases each). The CDR3 is made up of 16 amino acids. V lost 8 bases and J lost 5, with 22 bases in between. CDR1 and CDR2 (germline): MGHRA, YSYEKL. The CDR3 reads CASGRDLRVSHNEQFF. The CDR3 DNA reads as TGCGCCAGCGGTAGGGACCTCAGAGTTTCCCACAATGAGCAGTTCTTC.

The chain carries TRBV29-1 and TRBJ1-4, with TRBD1 matching over 7 bases. The junction had 9 bases not matched to a gene; V was cut back by 7 bases and J by 7 bases. There are 13 residues in the CDR3. The germline V gene has CDR1 SQVTM and CDR2 ANQGSEA. CDR3: CSAETGSGEKLFF. As DNA, the CDR3 is TGCAGCGCCGAGACAGGGTCGGGTGAAAAACTGTTTTTT.

This clone was seen more than once but under ten times. The rearrangement joins TRBV6-7 to TRBJ1-5; D is undetermined. TRBV6-7 counts as an open reading frame of uncertain function. This CDR3 is 9 amino acids long. V was cut by 8 bases and J by 11 bases, with 7 bases left in between. Written as DNA, the CDR3 is TGTGCCAGCGCTTCAGCCCAGCATTTT. Translated: CASASAQHF.

The rearrangement joins TRBV9 to TRBJ2-1; a possible D gene is TRBD2 (6 bases). This CDR3 spans 15 amino acids. The V gene lost 0 bases and the J gene lost 0 bases, with 7 bases spanning the gap. Germline assignment: CDR1 SGDLS and CDR2 YYNGEE. The DNA for the CDR3 is TGTGCCAGCAGCGTAGGCGGGACCTCCTACAATGAGCAGTTCTTC. Translating it yields CASSVGGTSYNEQFF.

The gene calls are TRBV12-3 or TRBV12-4 and TRBJ2-7; no reliable D call. This CDR3 spans 13 amino acids. Trimming shortened V by 6 bases and J by 2 bases, and 11 bases separated the two germline ends. This CDR3 is CASSTSETYEQYF. The CDR3 DNA sequence: TGTGCCAGCAGCACATCAGAAACCTACGAGCAGTACTTC.

The chain has TRBV2 and TRBJ2-7; D unresolved. CDR3 length: 11 amino acids. V was shortened by 4 bases and J by 3 bases, with 4 bases between the two germline ends. CDR1 and CDR2 from the germline V gene are SNHLY and FYNNEI. Written as DNA, the CDR3 is TGTGCCAGCAGTGCACGCTACGAGCAGTACTTC. It yields the protein CASSARYEQYF.